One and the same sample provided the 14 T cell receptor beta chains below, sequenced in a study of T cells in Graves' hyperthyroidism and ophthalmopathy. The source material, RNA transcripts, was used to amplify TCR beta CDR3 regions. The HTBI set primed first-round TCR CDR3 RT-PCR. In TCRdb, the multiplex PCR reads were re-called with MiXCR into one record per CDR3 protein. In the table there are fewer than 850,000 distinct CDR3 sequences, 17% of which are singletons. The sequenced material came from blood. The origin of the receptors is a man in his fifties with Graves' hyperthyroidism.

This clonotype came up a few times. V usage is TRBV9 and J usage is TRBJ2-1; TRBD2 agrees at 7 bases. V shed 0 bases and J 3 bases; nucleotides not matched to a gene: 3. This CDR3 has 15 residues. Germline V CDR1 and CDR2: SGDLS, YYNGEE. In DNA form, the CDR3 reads TGTGCCAGCAGCGTAGAGGGACTACGCTACAATGAGCAGTTCTTC. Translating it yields CASSVEGLRYNEQFF.

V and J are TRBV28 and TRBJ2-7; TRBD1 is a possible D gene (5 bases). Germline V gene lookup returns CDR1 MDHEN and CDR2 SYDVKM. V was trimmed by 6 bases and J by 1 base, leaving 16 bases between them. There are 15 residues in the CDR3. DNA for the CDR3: TGTGCCAGCAGCCCCATGCTTGGACAATCCTACGAGCAGTACTTC. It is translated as CASSPMLGQSYEQYF.

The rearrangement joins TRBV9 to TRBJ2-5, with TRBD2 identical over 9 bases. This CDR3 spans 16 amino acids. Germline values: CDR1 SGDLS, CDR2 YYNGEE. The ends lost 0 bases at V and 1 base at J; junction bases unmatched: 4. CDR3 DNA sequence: TGTGCCAGCAGCGTAGGTAGCGGGAGTATCCAAGAGACCCAGTACTTC. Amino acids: CASSVGSGSIQETQYF.

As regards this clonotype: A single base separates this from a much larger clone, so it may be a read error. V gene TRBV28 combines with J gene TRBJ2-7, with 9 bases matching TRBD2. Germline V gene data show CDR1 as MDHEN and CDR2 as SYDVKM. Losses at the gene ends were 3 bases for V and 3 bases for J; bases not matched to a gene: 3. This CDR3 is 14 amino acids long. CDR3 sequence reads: CASSFTSGYYEQYF. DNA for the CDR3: TGTGCCAGCAGTTTTACTAGCGGGTACTACGAGCAGTACTTC.

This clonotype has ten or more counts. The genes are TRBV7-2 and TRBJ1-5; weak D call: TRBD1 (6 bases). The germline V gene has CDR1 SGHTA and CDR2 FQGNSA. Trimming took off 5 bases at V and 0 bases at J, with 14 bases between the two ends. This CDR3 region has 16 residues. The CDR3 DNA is TGTGCCAGCAGCCGAAACGGACAGCGTAGCAATCAGCCCCAGCATTTT. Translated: CASSRNGQRSNQPQHF.

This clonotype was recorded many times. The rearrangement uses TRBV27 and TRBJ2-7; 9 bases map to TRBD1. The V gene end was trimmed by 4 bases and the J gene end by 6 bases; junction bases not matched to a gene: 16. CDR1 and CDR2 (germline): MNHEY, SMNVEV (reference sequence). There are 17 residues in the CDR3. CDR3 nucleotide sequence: TGTGCCAGCAGTTCTCTGGCTCTATGGACAGGGGTGGGCGAGCAGTACTTC. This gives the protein CASSSLALWTGVGEQYF.

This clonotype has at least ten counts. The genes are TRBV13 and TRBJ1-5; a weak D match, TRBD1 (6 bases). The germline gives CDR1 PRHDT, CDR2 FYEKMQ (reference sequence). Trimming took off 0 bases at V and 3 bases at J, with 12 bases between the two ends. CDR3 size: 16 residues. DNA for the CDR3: TGTGCCAGCAGCTTAGGCGGGGGGCTCGACAATCAGCCCCAGCATTTT. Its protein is CASSLGGGLDNQPQHF.

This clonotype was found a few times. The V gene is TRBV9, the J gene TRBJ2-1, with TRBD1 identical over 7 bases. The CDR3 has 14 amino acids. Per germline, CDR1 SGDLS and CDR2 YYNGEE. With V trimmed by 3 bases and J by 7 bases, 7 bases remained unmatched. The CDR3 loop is CASSATGVQNEQFF. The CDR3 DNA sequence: TGTGCCAGCAGCGCTACAGGGGTCCAGAATGAGCAGTTCTTC.

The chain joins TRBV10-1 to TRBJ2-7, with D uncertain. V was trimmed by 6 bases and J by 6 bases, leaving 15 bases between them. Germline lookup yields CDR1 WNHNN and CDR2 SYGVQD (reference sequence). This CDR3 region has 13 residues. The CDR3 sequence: CASSVHLSGEQYF. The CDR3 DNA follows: TGCGCCAGCAGCGTACACCTCTCGGGCGAGCAGTACTTC.

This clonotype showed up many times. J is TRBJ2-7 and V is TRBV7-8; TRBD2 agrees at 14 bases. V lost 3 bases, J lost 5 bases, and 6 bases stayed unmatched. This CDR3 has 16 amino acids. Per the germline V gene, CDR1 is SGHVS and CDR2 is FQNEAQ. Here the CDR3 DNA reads TGTGCCAGCAGCTTCGGACTAGCGGGAGGAATCGACGAGCAGTACTTC. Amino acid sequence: CASSFGLAGGIDEQYF.

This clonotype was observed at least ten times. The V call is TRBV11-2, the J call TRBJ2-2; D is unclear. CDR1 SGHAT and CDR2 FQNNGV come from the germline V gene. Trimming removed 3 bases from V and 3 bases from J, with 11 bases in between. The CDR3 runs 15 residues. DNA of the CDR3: TGTGCCAGCAGCTTTCTTCGCGGCGACACCGGGGAGCTGTTTTTT. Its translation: CASSFLRGDTGELFF.

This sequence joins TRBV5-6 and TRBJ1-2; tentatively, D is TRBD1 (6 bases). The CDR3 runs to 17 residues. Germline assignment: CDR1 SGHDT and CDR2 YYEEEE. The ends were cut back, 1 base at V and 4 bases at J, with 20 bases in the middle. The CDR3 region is CASSLRLTGGGGYGYTF. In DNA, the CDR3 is TGTGCCAGCAGCTTGCGATTAACCGGGGGAGGGGGCTATGGCTACACCTTC.

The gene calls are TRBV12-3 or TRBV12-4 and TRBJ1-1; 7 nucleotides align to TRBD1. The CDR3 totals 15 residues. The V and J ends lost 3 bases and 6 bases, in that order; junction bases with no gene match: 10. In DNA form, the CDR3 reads TGTGCCAGCAGTTTCCTCTCAGGGGGGAGGGCTGAAGCTTTCTTT. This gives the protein CASSFLSGGRAEAFF.

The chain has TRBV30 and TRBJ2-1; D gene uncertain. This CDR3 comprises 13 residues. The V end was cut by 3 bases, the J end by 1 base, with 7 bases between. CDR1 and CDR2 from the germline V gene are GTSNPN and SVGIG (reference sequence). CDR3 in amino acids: CAWSTASYNEQFF. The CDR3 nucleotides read TGTGCCTGGAGCACGGCTTCCTACAATGAGCAGTTCTTC.